What follows is one T cell receptor (beta chain) and its context. J lost 6 bases, V lost 4 bases, and 7 bases had no gene match. The CDR3 is made up of 15 amino acids. Germline V gene lookup returns CDR1 SGHRS and CDR2 YFSETQ. With random hexamers, roughly 0.45 to 1 ug RNA was reverse transcribed. TCRdb itself ran the immunoSEQ multiplex PCR reads through MiXCR, one entry per CDR3 protein. The sample includes fewer than 150,000 distinct CDR3 sequences, roughly 94% of them seen just once. This sample is part of a study of CD8 T cells in Susac syndrome. Negative isolation was applied to CD8+ and CD4+ T cells, and FACS enrichment was applied to TEMRA cells.

This chain uses TRBV5-1 with TRBJ2-3; 11 bases match TRBD2. The sample was CD8+ T cells from PBMCs. The receptor was isolated from a human donor with Susac syndrome. The CDR3 protein is CASSPGTSGFDTQYF. The CDR3 coding sequence is TGCGCCAGCAGCCCCGGGACTAGCGGTTTCGATACGCAGTATTTT.